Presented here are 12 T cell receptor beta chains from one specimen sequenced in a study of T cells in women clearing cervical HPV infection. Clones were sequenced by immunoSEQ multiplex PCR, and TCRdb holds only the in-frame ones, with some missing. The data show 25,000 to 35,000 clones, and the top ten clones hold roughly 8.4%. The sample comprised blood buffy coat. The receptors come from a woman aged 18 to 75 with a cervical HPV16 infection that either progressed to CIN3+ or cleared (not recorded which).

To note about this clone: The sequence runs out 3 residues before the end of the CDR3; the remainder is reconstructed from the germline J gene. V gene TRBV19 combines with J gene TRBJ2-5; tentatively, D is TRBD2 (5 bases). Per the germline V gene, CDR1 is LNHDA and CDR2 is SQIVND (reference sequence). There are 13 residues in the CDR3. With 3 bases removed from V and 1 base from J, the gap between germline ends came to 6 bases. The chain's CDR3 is CASSMAGQETQYF. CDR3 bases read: TGTGCCAGTAGTATGGCGGGCCAAGAGACC.

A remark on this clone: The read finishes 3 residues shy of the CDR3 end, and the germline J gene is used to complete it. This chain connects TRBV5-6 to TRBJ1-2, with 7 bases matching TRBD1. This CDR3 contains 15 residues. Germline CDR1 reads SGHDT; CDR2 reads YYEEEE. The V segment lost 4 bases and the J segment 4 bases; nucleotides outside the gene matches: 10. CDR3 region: CASSRWDSIFYGYTF. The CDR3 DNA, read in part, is TGTGCCAGCAGCAGATGGGACAGCATCTTCTATGGC. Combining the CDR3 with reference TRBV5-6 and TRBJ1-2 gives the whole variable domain DAGVTQSPTHLIKTRGQQVTLRCSPKSGHDTVSWYQQALGQGPQFIFQYYEEEERQRGNFPDRFSGHQFPNYSSELNVNALLLGDSALYLCASSRWDSIFYGYTFGSGTRLTVV.

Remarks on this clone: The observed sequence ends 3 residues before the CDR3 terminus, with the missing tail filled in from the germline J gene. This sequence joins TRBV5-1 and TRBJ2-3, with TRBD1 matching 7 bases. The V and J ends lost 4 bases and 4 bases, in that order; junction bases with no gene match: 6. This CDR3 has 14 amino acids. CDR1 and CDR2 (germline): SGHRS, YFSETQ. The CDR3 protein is CASSPGQSSDTQYF. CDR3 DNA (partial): TGCGCCAGCAGCCCGGGACAGTCATCAGATACG.

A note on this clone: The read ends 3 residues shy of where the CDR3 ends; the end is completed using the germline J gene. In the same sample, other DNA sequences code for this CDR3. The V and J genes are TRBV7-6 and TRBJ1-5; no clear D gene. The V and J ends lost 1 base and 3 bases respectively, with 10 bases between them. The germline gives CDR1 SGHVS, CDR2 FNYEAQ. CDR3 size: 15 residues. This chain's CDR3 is CASSLDSGFNQPQHF. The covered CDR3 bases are TGTGCCAGCAGCTTAGACTCGGGGTTCAATCAGCCC.

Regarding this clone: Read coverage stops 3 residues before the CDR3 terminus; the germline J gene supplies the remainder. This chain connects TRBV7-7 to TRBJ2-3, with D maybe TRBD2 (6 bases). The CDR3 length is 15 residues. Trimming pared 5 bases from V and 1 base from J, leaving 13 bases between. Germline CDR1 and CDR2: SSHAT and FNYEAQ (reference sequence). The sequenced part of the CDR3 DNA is TGTGCCAGCAGCCCAACCCCGGGGGGCACAGATACG. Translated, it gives CASSPTPGGTDT. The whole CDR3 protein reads CASSPTPGGTDTQYF.

The CDR3 loop reads CASSPPVRNYGYTF. CDR3 bases read: TGTGCCAGCAGCCCTCCTGTCAGGAACTATGGC. The chain joins TRBV5-6 to TRBJ1-2; D is uncertain. The missing CDR3 end, 3 residues past where the read stops, is filled in from the germline J gene. Germline CDR1 reads SGHDT; CDR2 reads YYEEEE. The germline V and J ends were trimmed by 4 bases and 2 bases, with 12 bases remaining between them. This CDR3 spans 14 amino acids.

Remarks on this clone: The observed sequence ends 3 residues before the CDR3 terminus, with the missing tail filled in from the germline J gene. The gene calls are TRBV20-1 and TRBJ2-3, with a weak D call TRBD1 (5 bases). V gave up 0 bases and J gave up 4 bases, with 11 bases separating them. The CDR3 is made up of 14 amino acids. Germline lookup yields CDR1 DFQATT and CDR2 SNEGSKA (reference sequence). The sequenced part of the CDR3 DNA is TGCAGTGCTAGAGATGTAGGGGATGCAGATACG. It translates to CSARDVGDADT. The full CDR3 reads CSARDVGDADTQYF.

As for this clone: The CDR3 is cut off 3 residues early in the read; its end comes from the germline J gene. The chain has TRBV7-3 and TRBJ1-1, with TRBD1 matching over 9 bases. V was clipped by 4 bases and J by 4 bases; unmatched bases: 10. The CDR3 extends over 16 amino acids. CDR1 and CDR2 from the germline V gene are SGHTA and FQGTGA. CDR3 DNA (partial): TGTGCCAGCAGCTCCCCCGGAGGACAGGGGATCACTGAA. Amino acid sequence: CASSSPGGQGITE. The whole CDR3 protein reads CASSSPGGQGITEAFF.

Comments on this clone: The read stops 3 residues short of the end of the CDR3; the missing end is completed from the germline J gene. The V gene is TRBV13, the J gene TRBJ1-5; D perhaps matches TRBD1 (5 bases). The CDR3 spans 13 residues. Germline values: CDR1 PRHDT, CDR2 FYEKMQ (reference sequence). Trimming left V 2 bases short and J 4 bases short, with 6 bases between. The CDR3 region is CASSLQGNQPQHF. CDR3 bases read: TGTGCCAGCAGCTTACAGGGAAATCAGCCC.

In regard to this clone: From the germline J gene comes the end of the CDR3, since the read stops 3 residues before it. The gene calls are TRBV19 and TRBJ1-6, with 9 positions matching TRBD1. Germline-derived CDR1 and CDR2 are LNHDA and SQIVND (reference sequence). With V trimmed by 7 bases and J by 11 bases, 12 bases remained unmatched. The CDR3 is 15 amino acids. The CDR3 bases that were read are TGTGCCAGTACCTTCCGGGACAGGGAGATGACACCC. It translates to CASTFRDREMTP. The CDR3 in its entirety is CASTFRDREMTPLHF.

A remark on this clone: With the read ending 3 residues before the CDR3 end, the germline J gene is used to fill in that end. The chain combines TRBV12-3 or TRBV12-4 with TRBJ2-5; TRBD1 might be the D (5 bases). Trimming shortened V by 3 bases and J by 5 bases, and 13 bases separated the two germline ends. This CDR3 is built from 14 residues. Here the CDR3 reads CASSFGQGAETQYF. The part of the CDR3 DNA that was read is TGTGCCAGCAGTTTTGGGCAGGGTGCGGAGACC.

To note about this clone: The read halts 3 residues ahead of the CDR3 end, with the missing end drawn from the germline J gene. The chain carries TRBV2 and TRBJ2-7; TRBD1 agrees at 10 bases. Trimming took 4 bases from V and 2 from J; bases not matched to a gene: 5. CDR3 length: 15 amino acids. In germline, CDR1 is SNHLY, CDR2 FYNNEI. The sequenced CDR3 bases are TGTGCCAGCAGTGGGGGACAGGGGCCCCCCTACGAG. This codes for CASSGGQGPPYE. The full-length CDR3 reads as CASSGGQGPPYEQYF.